This TCR beta chain is drawn from a study of PD-1 blockade in mismatch repair-deficient tumors. The overall study: Patients had 12 mismatch repair-deficient cancer types and were previously treated and progressing. Whole-study results and caveats: Tumor-resident clones, often absent from pretreatment blood, expanded after pembrolizumab and then contracted.

PCR or immunohistochemistry showed mismatch repair deficiency in every enrolled patient. Three pembrolizumab responders had their TCRs sequenced. Sequencing used immunoSEQ multiplex PCR; TCRdb keeps in-frame clones, though not all of them. Seen here are tens of thousands of clones, roughly 75% observed once, and the top ten hold 3.3%. Trimming took off 6 bases at V and 4 bases at J, with 12 bases between the two ends. Per germline, CDR1 MNHEY and CDR2 SVGAGI. The CDR3 is made up of 14 amino acids. This clone was observed a single time. Its specificity is unknown. The J gene is TRBJ2-2, the V gene TRBV6-5; no firm D call. Sequences were derived from peripheral blood, sampled 4 weeks after starting pembrolizumab. The TCR comes from an adult with mismatch repair-deficient cancer. CDR3 residues: CASRLPGGTGELFF. The CDR3 nucleotides read TGTGCCAGCAGGCTGCCCGGTGGCACCGGGGAGCTGTTTTTT.